This T cell receptor (beta chain) came from a study of early T cells in non-severe SARS-CoV-2 infection. At the level of the study: Investigators sequenced bulk RNA drawn from unsorted whole blood, and chains remained unpaired.

MiXCR was run by TCRdb on the 5' RACE reads, yielding one entry per CDR3 protein. The sample lists around 40,000 distinct CDR3 sequences; approximately 11% were seen once. V was trimmed by 5 bases and J by 7 bases, leaving 6 bases between them. Germline values: CDR1 WSHSY, CDR2 SAAADI. This CDR3 has 12 amino acids. This clonotype has at least ten counts. The clonotype originates from an adult who was a healthcare worker with PCR-confirmed SARS-CoV-2 infection or an uninfected control (not recorded which). The chain is built from TRBV10-2 and TRBJ1-6; no clear D gene. The sample comprised whole blood. CDR3 bases: TGCGCCAGCAGTCCTACAAATTCACCCCTCCACTTT. It codes for CASSPTNSPLHF.